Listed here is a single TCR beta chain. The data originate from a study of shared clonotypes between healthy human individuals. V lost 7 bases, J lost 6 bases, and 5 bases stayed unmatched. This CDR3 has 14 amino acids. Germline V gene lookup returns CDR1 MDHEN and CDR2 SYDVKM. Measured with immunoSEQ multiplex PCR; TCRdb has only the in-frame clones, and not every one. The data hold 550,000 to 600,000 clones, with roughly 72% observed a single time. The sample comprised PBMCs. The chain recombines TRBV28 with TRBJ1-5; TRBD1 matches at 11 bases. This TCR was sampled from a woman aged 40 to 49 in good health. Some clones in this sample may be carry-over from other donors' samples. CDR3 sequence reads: CASTGDRGIQPQHF. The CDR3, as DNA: TGTGCCAGCACCGGGGACAGGGGGATTCAGCCCCAGCATTTT.